Each of the 14 T cell receptor beta chains below was sequenced from the same sample in a study of cytomegalovirus exposure and HLA in healthy donors. PCR was performed using 60 Vbeta and 13 Jbeta primers. Repertoires were generated with immunoSEQ multiplex PCR, while TCRdb's copy carries only in-frame clones and drops some. The sample has some 79,000 clones, about four fifths seen once. Sequenced material: PBMCs. These TCRs come from a male donor in good health and CMV-seropositive.

The chain employs TRBV28 and TRBJ1-5; D ambiguous. The CDR3 totals 16 residues. V shed 0 bases and J shed 0 bases, with 9 bases lying between them. Germline CDR1 reads MDHEN; CDR2 reads SYDVKM. The CDR3 DNA follows: TGTGCCAGCAGTTTATGGCTGACAAATAGCAATCAGCCCCAGCATTTT. Translation: CASSLWLTNSNQPQHF.

This chain connects TRBV4-1 to TRBJ2-7, with D perhaps TRBD2 (5 bases). CDR3 length: 14 residues. The germline V and J ends were trimmed by 2 bases and 1 base, with 9 bases remaining between them. Germline CDR1 MGHRA, CDR2 YSYEKL. This CDR3 is CASSQQLGSYEQYF. The CDR3, as DNA: TGCGCCAGCAGCCAACAACTAGGGTCCTACGAGCAGTACTTC.

The chain uses TRBV6-6 and TRBJ1-3; D might be TRBD1 (5 bases). V lost 1 base to trimming and J lost 3 bases, with 10 bases between them. From germline, CDR1 is MNHNY and CDR2 SVGAGI (reference sequence). The CDR3 spans 15 residues. Here the CDR3 DNA reads TGTGCCAGCAGTTACTTGGGGGGTTATGGAAACACCATATATTTT. It encodes CASSYLGGYGNTIYF.

V and J are TRBV19 and TRBJ2-7; 8 bases agree with TRBD1. The V gene end was trimmed by 6 bases and the J gene end by 2 bases; junction bases not matched to a gene: 9. This CDR3 comprises 15 residues. The germline gives CDR1 LNHDA, CDR2 SQIVND (reference sequence). This CDR3 is CASRDRGQGPYEQYF. As DNA, the CDR3 is TGTGCCAGTAGGGACCGTGGACAGGGCCCCTACGAGCAGTACTTC.

The chain uses TRBV6-5 and TRBJ2-7; 11 bases align to TRBD1. In germline, CDR1 is MNHEY, CDR2 SVGAGI. V gave up 6 bases and J gave up 4 bases; unmatched junction bases: 8. The CDR3 is made up of 15 amino acids. The CDR3 nucleotides are TGTGCCAGCAGCCTTCACCGGGACAGGGGGTACGAGCAGTACTTC. This gives the protein CASSLHRDRGYEQYF.

V is TRBV6-5 and J is TRBJ1-1; TRBD1 might be the D (6 bases). V was cut by 3 bases and J by 3 bases, with 14 bases left in between. This CDR3 is built from 15 residues. Germline loops: CDR1 MNHEY, CDR2 SVGAGI. The CDR3 nucleotides read TGTGCCAGCAGTTATACAGGGCGGTACGACACTGAAGCTTTCTTT. This translates into CASSYTGRYDTEAFF.

The rearrangement links TRBV7-9 to TRBJ2-5; D is possibly TRBD2 (5 bases). This CDR3 contains 13 residues. The germline gives CDR1 SEHNR, CDR2 FQNEAQ (reference sequence). Deletions cut 6 bases from V and 2 bases from J, with 10 bases between. CDR3 residues: CASRGGFQETQYF. The CDR3 DNA sequence: TGTGCCAGCAGAGGAGGCTTTCAAGAGACCCAGTACTTC.

This clone has only one observation. The V call is TRBV27, the J call TRBJ2-7; 12 bases align to TRBD2. The germline gives CDR1 MNHEY, CDR2 SMNVEV (reference sequence). This CDR3 is 18 amino acids long. V lost 5 bases, J lost 1 base, and 12 bases stayed unmatched. The CDR3 is CASSPRIPTSGGSYEQYF. CDR3 bases: TGTGCCAGCAGTCCCCGAATACCGACTAGCGGGGGTTCCTACGAGCAGTACTTC.

Concerning this clone: At one boundary the junction diverges from the germline segment, which might be a read error. The chain carries TRBV7-9 and TRBJ1-6; TRBD1 aligns across 11 bases. Germline loops: CDR1 SEHNR, CDR2 FQNEAQ (reference sequence). The CDR3 runs to 18 residues. The CDR3 protein is CSSSLLPGQGAYNSPLHF. CDR3 in DNA: TGTTCCAGCAGCCTCCTCCCGGGACAGGGGGCCTATAATTCACCCCTCCACTTT.

The chain employs TRBV19 and TRBJ2-1; possible D gene TRBD2, 5 bases. This CDR3 spans 14 amino acids. V gave up 3 bases and J gave up 7 bases, with 13 bases separating them. Germline values: CDR1 LNHDA, CDR2 SQIVND (reference sequence). Here the CDR3 DNA reads TGTGCCAGTAGTATTAGGACTGCTGGTAATGAGCAGTTCTTC. Translating gives CASSIRTAGNEQFF. Using reference TRBV19 and TRBJ2-1 for the parts outside the CDR3, the full variable domain is DGGITQSPKYLFRKEGQNVTLSCEQNLNHDAMYWYRQDPGQGLRLIYYSQIVNDFQKGDIAEGYSVSREKKESFPLTVTSAQKNPTAFYLCASSIRTAGNEQFFGPGTRLTVL.

The V call is TRBV11-2, the J call TRBJ2-3; 8 bases are a match to TRBD2. Germline V CDR1 and CDR2: SGHAT, FQNNGV. Germline trimming cut 4 bases from V and 5 bases from J; bases unmatched to any gene: 11. CDR3 size: 16 residues. The CDR3 sequence is CASSSRGRGGRDTQYF. CDR3 bases: TGTGCCAGCAGCTCCCGAGGACGGGGGGGCCGAGATACGCAGTATTTT.

This clone was seen more than once but under ten times. The chain links TRBV10-3 to TRBJ1-1, with D tentatively TRBD1 (6 bases). Germline CDR1 is ENHRY and CDR2 is SYGVKD. This CDR3 is 12 amino acids long. Trimming shortened V by 3 bases and J by 4 bases, and 6 bases separated the two germline ends. CDR3 region: CAISEGGTEAFF. The CDR3 bases are TGTGCCATCAGTGAAGGGGGCACTGAAGCTTTCTTT.

V is TRBV27 and J is TRBJ2-7; 9 bases align to TRBD2. Germline lookup yields CDR1 MNHEY and CDR2 SMNVEV (reference sequence). This CDR3 is 14 amino acids long. V shed 6 bases and J 2 bases; nucleotides not matched to a gene: 5. CDR3: CASSQGLAAYEQYF. The CDR3 bases are TGTGCCAGCAGCCAGGGACTAGCAGCCTACGAGCAGTACTTC.

J is TRBJ2-5 and V is TRBV7-3; D possibly corresponds to TRBD2 (6 bases). From germline, CDR1 is SGHTA and CDR2 FQGTGA. Trimming pared 2 bases from V and 3 bases from J, leaving 10 bases between. The CDR3 length is 14 residues. DNA for the CDR3: TGTGCCAGCAGCTTAGGGGGGACGAAAGAGACCCAGTACTTC. It is translated as CASSLGGTKETQYF.